This passage covers 18 T cell receptor beta chains from one sample sequenced in a study of T cell repertoires in cytomegalovirus infection. TCRdb redid the calling of the reads with MiXCR, one entry per CDR3 protein. The table records 150,000 to 180,000 distinct CDR3 sequences, roughly a quarter of them present only once. The sample taken for sequencing was PBMCs. These receptors all come from a human donor in good health (CMV status not recorded). Some clones in this sample may be carry-over from other donors' samples.

The chain employs TRBV11-3 and TRBJ2-1; the match to TRBD1 covers 8 bases. V lost 0 bases, J lost 7 bases, and 8 bases stayed unmatched. Germline CDR1 is SGHNT and CDR2 is YENEEA. CDR3 length: 16 residues. CDR3 in DNA: TGTGCCAGCAGCTTAGATGCCAGGGGGCGGGGAAATGAGCAGTTCTTC. Translation: CASSLDARGRGNEQFF.

As for this clonotype: This may be a read error: a much more frequent sequence differs by one nucleotide. The gene calls are TRBV11-2 and TRBJ1-1; 7 nucleotides line up with TRBD1. This CDR3 comprises 13 residues. The germline gives CDR1 SGHAT, CDR2 FQNNGV. This CDR3 is CASSLGGQTDAFF. The CDR3 DNA reads TGTGCCAGCAGCTTAGGGGGACAGACTGATGCTTTCTTT.

The chain combines TRBV28 with TRBJ1-5, with a weak D call TRBD1 (5 bases). V was cut by 8 bases and J by 4 bases, with 12 bases left in between. This CDR3 spans 13 amino acids. CDR1 and CDR2 from the germline V gene are MDHEN and SYDVKM. The CDR3 loop reads CASYGTLNQPQHF. CDR3 DNA: TGTGCCAGCTACGGGACCTTAAATCAGCCCCAGCATTTT.

The chain couples TRBV6-1 to TRBJ1-1; D gene unclear. CDR1 and CDR2 (germline): MNHNS, SASEGT. V was cut by 1 base and J by 5 bases, with 8 bases left in between. CDR3 length: 13 amino acids. The CDR3 spells CASSEGGWTEAFF. The DNA of the CDR3 is TGTGCCAGCAGTGAAGGGGGTTGGACTGAAGCTTTCTTT.

Of note for this clonotype: Since a much larger clone is just one base distant, this may be a read error. The V and J genes are TRBV7-2 and TRBJ2-1; 9 positions match TRBD2. The CDR3 runs to 16 residues. Per the germline V gene, CDR1 is SGHTA and CDR2 is FQGNSA. The CDR3 nucleotides are TGTGCCAGCAGCTTAGCGAGGCGGGGGGGCAACAATGAGGAGTTCTTC. This gives the protein CASSLARRGGNNEEFF.

This clonotype has at least ten counts. The J gene is TRBJ1-5, the V gene TRBV7-8; 7 bases line up with TRBD1. Germline V gene lookup returns CDR1 SGHVS and CDR2 FQNEAQ. V shed 1 base, J shed 4 bases, and the junction held 4 bases outside the gene matches. This CDR3 is built from 15 residues. Here the CDR3 reads CASSLGRDRNQPQHF. The CDR3 bases are TGTGCCAGCAGCTTAGGCCGGGACAGAAATCAGCCCCAGCATTTT.

The V gene is TRBV6-1, the J gene TRBJ2-1, with 11 positions matching TRBD2. V was pared by 10 bases and J by 9 bases, with 17 bases of the junction left unmatched. Germline CDR1 reads MNHNS; CDR2 reads SASEGT. This CDR3 is 16 amino acids long. CDR3 in DNA: TGTGCCACCAAAACATTACAACTAGCGGGAGCTGGTGAGCAGTTCTTC. Translating gives CATKTLQLAGAGEQFF.

The chain has TRBV11-2 and TRBJ2-7; tentatively, D is TRBD2 (6 bases). The CDR3 loop spans 15 amino acids. V gave up 4 bases and J gave up 7 bases, with 20 bases separating them. Germline V gene data show CDR1 as SGHAT and CDR2 as FQNNGV. The CDR3 region is CASSSEGGSYGEQYF. CDR3 coding DNA: TGTGCCAGCAGCTCAGAGGGAGGTAGCTACGGTGAGCAGTACTTC.

This clonotype was detected a few times. The V and J genes are TRBV5-4 and TRBJ2-7, with 10 bases lining up with TRBD1. The junction had 7 bases not matched to a gene; V was cut back by 4 bases and J by 3 bases. Germline V lookup: CDR1 SGHNT, CDR2 YYREEE (reference sequence). This CDR3 has 15 amino acids. The CDR3, as DNA: TGTGCCAGCAGCAACCGGGACAGGGGCGACTACGAGCAGTACTTC. This translates into CASSNRDRGDYEQYF. The complete variable domain, with remaining parts taken from reference TRBV5-4 and TRBJ2-7, reads ETGVTQSPTHLIKTRGQQVTLRCSSQSGHNTVSWYQQALGQGPQFIFQYYREEENGRGNFPPRFSGLQFPNYSSELNVNALELDDSALYLCASSNRDRGDYEQYFGPGTRLTVT.

The gene calls are TRBV12-3 or TRBV12-4 and TRBJ1-2; possible D gene TRBD1, 6 bases. There are 14 residues in the CDR3. Trimming cost V 1 base and J 8 bases, with 14 bases left between them. The CDR3 nucleotides are TGTGCCAGCAGTTTAGGGACAGTTGCGTCCGGCTACACCTTC. Its translation is CASSLGTVASGYTF.

Many counts were recorded for this clonotype. The chain's CDR3 is CASSPQSGSGTDTQYF. The CDR3 nucleotides are TGTGCCAGCAGCCCCCAAAGCGGGAGCGGCACAGATACGCAGTATTTT. The rearrangement joins TRBV7-2 to TRBJ2-3; 8 bases are shared with TRBD2. From germline, CDR1 is SGHTA and CDR2 FQGNSA. This CDR3 is built from 16 residues. The V gene end was trimmed by 5 bases and the J gene end by 1 base; junction bases not matched to a gene: 8.

In the case of this clonotype: No conserved phenylalanine or tryptophan is present at the end of the CDR3, so a read error is the likely explanation. The V and J genes are TRBV10-3 and TRBJ2-1, with 11 bases identical to TRBD2. Germline V gives CDR1 ENHRY, CDR2 SYGVKD. V shed 4 bases and J 9 bases; nucleotides not matched to a gene: 5. This CDR3 has 14 residues. The CDR3 coding sequence is TGTGCCATCAGTGCAACTAGCGGGAGTAGTGAGCAGTTCTCC. Translation gives CAISATSGSSEQFS.

J is TRBJ2-7 and V is TRBV7-9; D call uncertain. This CDR3 is 12 amino acids long. The germline CDR1 and CDR2 sequences are SEHNR and FQNEAQ (reference sequence). Trimming stripped 1 base from V and 6 bases from J, with 7 bases between. The CDR3 DNA sequence: TGTGCCAGCAGCTTAGGGTTCTCCGAGCAGTACTTC. It is translated as CASSLGFSEQYF.

At least ten counts were recorded for this clonotype. The chain links TRBV7-8 to TRBJ1-1; D is unclear. Germline CDR1 is SGHVS and CDR2 is FQNEAQ. The CDR3 contains 14 residues. Trimming left V 5 bases short and J 2 bases short, with 12 bases between. Written as DNA, the CDR3 is TGTGCCAGCAGCCTCGACCGCGTTAACACTGAAGCTTTCTTT. Its protein is CASSLDRVNTEAFF.

This clonotype was observed once. The chain is built from TRBV20-1 and TRBJ1-1; D uncertain. Trimming pared 3 bases from V and 1 base from J, leaving 9 bases between. Germline assignment: CDR1 DFQATT and CDR2 SNEGSKA (reference sequence). The CDR3 consists of 13 residues. The CDR3 coding sequence is TGCAGTGCTAGTTATGCAGGGAACACTGAAGCTTTCTTT. Its translation is CSASYAGNTEAFF.

The DNA of the CDR3 is TGTGCCAGCACCCGGACTAGCGGATTCTACGAGCAGTACTTC. Its protein product is CASTRTSGFYEQYF. V gene TRBV28 combines with J gene TRBJ2-7, with TRBD2 matching over 10 bases. Germline-derived CDR1 and CDR2 are MDHEN and SYDVKM. V trimming: 7 bases; J trimming: 3 bases; junction bases outside the gene matches: 6. This CDR3 is 14 amino acids long.

The chain couples TRBV5-1 to TRBJ2-5, with 12 bases that match TRBD2. The germline CDR1 and CDR2 sequences are SGHRS and YFSETQ. V lost 4 bases and J lost 1; bases outside the gene matches: 11. The CDR3 contains 18 residues. The CDR3 nucleotides are TGCGCCAGCAGCCTCGGACTAGCGGGGAATTGGGTCCAAGAGACCCAGTACTTC. As protein: CASSLGLAGNWVQETQYF.

The chain is built from TRBV2 and TRBJ1-2; tentative D call: TRBD1 (6 bases). Germline lookup yields CDR1 SNHLY and CDR2 FYNNEI. The V end lost 2 bases, the J end lost 4 bases, and 11 bases lay between the germline ends. CDR3 length: 14 amino acids. The CDR3 nucleotides are TGTGCCAGCAGTGAACGGGGGGCCTCCTATGGCTACACCTTC. It encodes CASSERGASYGYTF.